The 18 T cell receptor beta chains in this list originate from one sample, sequenced in a study of blood T cell repertoires in COVID-19. TCRdb keeps only in-frame clones here, not all; method: immunoSEQ multiplex PCR. The table has about 440,000 clones, 88% seen once. Sequencing was done on a sample of peripheral blood. These receptor sequences come from a woman aged 45-65 years with COVID-19, enrolled during active disease.

CDR3 residues: CSVEAFTGTGREEAFF. In nucleotides, the CDR3 is TGCAGCGTTGAGGCCTTCACCGGGACAGGGAGGGAGGAAGCTTTCTTT. The V and J genes are TRBV29-1 and TRBJ1-1, with 9 bases aligning to TRBD1. J was trimmed by 8 bases and V by 3 bases; bases with no gene match: 16. The CDR3 has 16 amino acids. Germline CDR1 and CDR2: SQVTM and ANQGSEA.

The chain employs TRBV19 and TRBJ1-1, with D hard to call. The CDR3 has 12 amino acids. V lost 5 bases, J lost 5 bases, and 9 bases lay in between. Germline loops: CDR1 LNHDA, CDR2 SQIVND (reference sequence). CDR3 bases: TGTGCCAGTAGTGGAAGGAGTACTGAAGCTTTCTTT. The encoded protein is CASSGRSTEAFF.

This sequence joins TRBV24-1 and TRBJ2-1; D possibly corresponds to TRBD2 (6 bases). The V gene lost 9 bases and the J gene lost 3 bases, with 11 bases spanning the gap. Germline CDR1 KGHDR, CDR2 SFDVKD. The CDR3 spans 13 residues. DNA for the CDR3: TGTGCCACCCGCGGGACCTACTACAATGAGCAGTTCTTC. The encoded protein is CATRGTYYNEQFF.

V and J are TRBV28 and TRBJ1-1; TRBD1 matches at 12 bases. V dropped 6 bases and J dropped 4; count of bases not matched to a gene: 12. CDR1 and CDR2 (germline): MDHEN, SYDVKM. This CDR3 has 17 residues. CDR3 loop: CASRAGTGGPGGTEAFF. For the CDR3, the DNA is TGTGCCAGCAGAGCCGGGACAGGGGGCCCTGGGGGCACTGAAGCTTTCTTT.

This sequence joins TRBV6-5 and TRBJ2-3; 7 nucleotides agree with TRBD2. Germline CDR1 reads MNHEY; CDR2 reads SVGAGI. V gave up 9 bases and J gave up 6 bases; unmatched junction bases: 3. The CDR3 sequence is 11 residues long. CDR3 in DNA: TGTGCCAGTCTGCGGGGGGATACGCAGTATTTT. Its translation: CASLRGDTQYF.

The genes are TRBV6-6 and TRBJ1-1, with a weak D call TRBD1 (5 bases). This CDR3 spans 14 amino acids. Per the germline V gene, CDR1 is MNHNY and CDR2 is SVGAGI (reference sequence). Trimming took 7 bases from V and 4 from J, leaving 16 bases between them. The CDR3 DNA reads TGTGCCAGCACCAATCAGGCGCAGGGCACTGAAGCTTTCTTT. It is translated as CASTNQAQGTEAFF.

This clone was found a few times. J is TRBJ1-2 and V is TRBV28; 7 bases line up with TRBD1. Germline V lookup: CDR1 MDHEN, CDR2 SYDVKM. This CDR3 has 13 residues. The V and J ends lost 6 bases and 8 bases, in that order; junction bases with no gene match: 9. The CDR3 loop is CASSLTGAMGYTF. In nucleotides, the CDR3 is TGTGCCAGCAGCTTAACAGGGGCAATGGGCTACACCTTC.

This clone was seen more than once but under ten times. The chain has TRBV2 and TRBJ2-1; D is unresolved. V was pared by 8 bases and J by 6 bases, with 14 bases between. The CDR3 extends over 13 amino acids. Germline assignment: CDR1 SNHLY and CDR2 FYNNEI. CDR3 sequence (DNA): TGTGCCAGCCTACCCTTGATTGTCAATGAGCAGTTCTTC. Translating gives CASLPLIVNEQFF.

V is TRBV7-6 and J is TRBJ1-1; D call uncertain. V lost 1 base and J 4 bases, leaving 13 bases between the germline ends. This CDR3 has 15 residues. Germline CDR1 reads SGHVS; CDR2 reads FNYEAQ. CDR3 protein: CASSLDSWGGTEAFF. DNA for the CDR3: TGTGCCAGCAGCTTAGACTCTTGGGGAGGCACTGAAGCTTTCTTT.

V and J are TRBV11-2 and TRBJ2-3; possible D gene TRBD2, 6 bases. The CDR3 is made up of 16 amino acids. V was trimmed by 5 bases and J by 2 bases, leaving 17 bases between them. In germline, CDR1 is SGHAT, CDR2 FQNNGV. CDR3 nucleotide sequence: TGTGCCAGCAGCCCCCAAGTGGGCGGGGTCACAGATACGCAGTATTTT. Translation: CASSPQVGGVTDTQYF.

V usage is TRBV6-2 or TRBV6-3 and J usage is TRBJ1-1; a weak D match, TRBD1 (6 bases). V was shortened by 4 bases and J by 5 bases, with 11 bases between the two germline ends. The CDR3 covers 13 residues. Germline CDR1 is MNHEY and CDR2 is SVGEGT. CDR3 region: CASSWGGPTEAFF. The CDR3 coding sequence is TGTGCCAGCAGTTGGGGGGGGCCTACTGAAGCTTTCTTT.

The V call is TRBV27, the J call TRBJ2-1; TRBD2 agrees at 8 bases. CDR1 is MNHEY, CDR2 SMNVEV, per germline (reference sequence). Unmatched junction bases numbered 6, after V lost 6 bases and J lost 8 bases. This CDR3 comprises 13 residues. The CDR3 reads CASSFWRGDEQFF. As DNA, the CDR3 is TGTGCCAGCAGCTTTTGGCGGGGGGATGAGCAGTTCTTC.

This chain uses TRBV7-9 with TRBJ2-7; 7 bases are a match to TRBD2. V trimming: 5 bases; J trimming: 9 bases; junction bases outside the gene matches: 19. Per germline, CDR1 SEHNR and CDR2 FQNEAQ (reference sequence). CDR3 length equals 16 residues. Here the CDR3 DNA reads TGTGCCAGCAGCCCGGGGGAGGGTCCTCTAGTGGGGCCGCAGTACTTC. Encoded protein: CASSPGEGPLVGPQYF.

The chain has TRBV6-5 and TRBJ1-3; D might be TRBD1 (5 bases). Trimming cost V 7 bases and J 4 bases, with 14 bases left between them. The CDR3 loop spans 14 amino acids. Germline CDR1 MNHEY, CDR2 SVGAGI. The chain's CDR3 is CASKRSRGGNTIYF. Written as DNA, the CDR3 is TGTGCCAGCAAGAGAAGCCGGGGGGGAAACACCATATATTTT.

The J gene is TRBJ1-6, the V gene TRBV5-1; 7 nucleotides align to TRBD1. V lost 4 bases and J lost 7; bases outside the gene matches: 8. The CDR3 extends over 15 amino acids. In germline, CDR1 is SGHRS, CDR2 YFSETQ. CDR3 DNA: TGCGCCAGCAGCCCCAAGTCGGGACAGAATTCACCCCTCCACTTT. Translation: CASSPKSGQNSPLHF. Full variable domain (missing parts from reference TRBV5-1 and TRBJ1-6): KAGVTQTPRYLIKTRGQQVTLSCSPISGHRSVSWYQQTPGQGLQFLFEYFSETQRNKGNFPGRFSGRQFSNSRSEMNVSTLELGDSALYLCASSPKSGQNSPLHFGNGTRLTVT.

This clone was recorded a few times. The chain has TRBV19 and TRBJ1-3; D call uncertain. The CDR3 runs 13 residues. The V end lost 6 bases, the J end lost 0 bases, and 6 bases lay between the germline ends. The germline gives CDR1 LNHDA, CDR2 SQIVND (reference sequence). As DNA, the CDR3 is TGTGCCAGTAGACTTAGCTCTGGAAACACCATATATTTT. Translating it yields CASRLSSGNTIYF. Full variable domain (missing parts from reference TRBV19 and TRBJ1-3): DGGITQSPKYLFRKEGQNVTLSCEQNLNHDAMYWYRQDPGQGLRLIYYSQIVNDFQKGDIAEGYSVSREKKESFPLTVTSAQKNPTAFYLCASRLSSGNTIYFGEGSWLTVV.

J is TRBJ2-7 and V is TRBV24-1; 8 nucleotides align to TRBD1. Germline V gives CDR1 KGHDR, CDR2 SFDVKD. With 3 bases clipped from V and 2 bases from J, the junction kept 8 bases outside the gene matches. This CDR3 is 16 amino acids long. CDR3 coding DNA: TGTGCCACCAGTGATCTCGGACAGGGTCAAACCTACGAGCAGTACTTC. Its protein is CATSDLGQGQTYEQYF.

This sequence joins TRBV5-1 and TRBJ1-4, with D unclear. This CDR3 is built from 14 residues. Trimming removed 0 bases at V and 8 bases at J, with 11 bases between. Germline CDR1 is SGHRS and CDR2 is YFSETQ. CDR3 DNA sequence: TGCGCCAGCAGCTTGGGAGGCTTCAGAGAAAAACTGTTTTTT. It yields the protein CASSLGGFREKLFF.